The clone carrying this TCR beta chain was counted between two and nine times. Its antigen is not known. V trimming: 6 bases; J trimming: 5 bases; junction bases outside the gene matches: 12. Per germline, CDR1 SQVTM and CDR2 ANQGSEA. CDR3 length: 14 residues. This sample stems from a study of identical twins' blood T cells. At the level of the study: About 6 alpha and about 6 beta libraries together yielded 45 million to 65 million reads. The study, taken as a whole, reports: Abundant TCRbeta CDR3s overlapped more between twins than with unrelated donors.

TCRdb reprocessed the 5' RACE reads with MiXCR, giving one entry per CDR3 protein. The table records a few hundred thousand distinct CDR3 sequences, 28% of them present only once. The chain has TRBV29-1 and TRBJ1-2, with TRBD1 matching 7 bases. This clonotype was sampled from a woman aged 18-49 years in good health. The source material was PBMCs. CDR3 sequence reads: CSVQQGRGSYGYTF. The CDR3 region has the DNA TGCAGCGTCCAACAGGGGAGGGGATCTTATGGCTACACCTTC. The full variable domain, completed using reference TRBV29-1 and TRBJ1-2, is SAVISQKPSRDICQRGTSLTIQCQVDSQVTMMFWYRQQPGQSLTLIATANQGSEATYESGFVIDKFPISRPNLTFSTLTVSNMSPEDSSIYLCSVQQGRGSYGYTFGSGTRLTVV.